These T cell receptor beta chains were read from a single sample in a study of T-cell memory formation after mild COVID-19. MiXCR, run by TCRdb on the 5' RACE reads, gives a single entry per CDR3 protein. The sample shows about 350,000 distinct CDR3 sequences, 12% to 15% of them seen only once. The material sequenced was PBMCs or a T cell subset sorted from them (not recorded which). These receptors all come from a man younger than 30 who had mild COVID-19 (a few samples of this study predate the infection). Cell type and time point are not known. Both conserved end residues are part of each CDR3. A D gene is named only where the DNA matches it firmly. Rows give clone size only sometimes, using once, few, many, or a class for an expanded clone.

V	J	D	size	CDR3	DNA
TRBV14	TRBJ2-7	TRBD2	few	CASSQELAAQQYF	TGTGCCAGCAGCCAAGAACTAGCGGCACAGCAGTACTTC
TRBV5-1	TRBJ2-3	TRBD2	NA	CASSTSGGRDTQYF	TGCGCCAGCAGCACTAGCGGGGGTAGGGATACGCAGTATTTT
TRBV5-1	TRBJ1-1	NA	NA	CASRLDTEAFF	TGCGCCAGCCGACTGGACACTGAAGCTTTCTTT
TRBV7-9	TRBJ2-5	TRBD2	many	CASSLSGGQETQYF	TGTGCCAGCAGCCTTAGCGGGGGACAAGAGACCCAGTACTTC
TRBV5-6	TRBJ1-1	TRBD1	NA	CASTKYLQGGTEAFF	TGTGCCAGCACCAAGTACTTACAGGGGGGCACTGAAGCTTTCTTT
TRBV29-1	TRBJ1-2	NA	few	CSVEGGWDRAYGYTF	TGCAGCGTTGAAGGAGGGTGGGACCGGGCCTATGGCTACACCTTC
TRBV3-1	TRBJ2-5	NA	NA	CASSRVWIGGGETQYF	TGTGCCAGCAGCCGAGTGTGGATCGGGGGAGGAGAGACCCAGTACTTC
TRBV27	TRBJ1-6	NA	NA	CASSRQNSPLHF	TGTGCCAGCAGTAGACAGAATTCACCCCTCCACTTT
TRBV7-2	TRBJ2-3	NA	NA	CASSGSIDTQYF	TGTGCCAGCAGCGGTTCAATAGATACGCAGTATTTT
TRBV30	TRBJ2-2	NA	NA	CAWSVWDTGELFF	TGTGCCTGGAGTGTATGGGACACCGGGGAGCTGTTTTTT
TRBV10-1	TRBJ2-3	NA	few	CASSRDRVNTQYF	TGCGCCAGCAGCCGGGATCGAGTAAATACGCAGTATTTT